In this sample, the clone carrying this T cell receptor beta chain turned up a few times. The CDR3 has 15 residues. Trimming shortened V by 2 bases and J by 4 bases, and 11 bases separated the two germline ends. The germline V gene encodes CDR1 SGHTA and CDR2 FQGNSA. These data originate in a study of Graves' ophthalmopathy and Graves' hyperthyroidism. Amplification targeted the TCR beta CDR3 regions, with RNA transcripts as the source material. HTBI primers were used in a first-round RT-PCR, which preceded a second-round multiplex PCR. From the multiplex PCR reads, TCRdb called clonotypes with MiXCR, one entry per CDR3 protein. Of around 340,000 distinct CDR3 sequences listed, roughly 15% are singletons.

This receptor was taken from an adult man with Graves' ophthalmopathy. Source material: peripheral blood. This chain joins TRBV7-2 and TRBJ2-2; D is unresolved. The CDR3 loop is CASSLQGGGTGELFF. The CDR3 nucleotides are TGTGCCAGCAGCTTACAAGGCGGCGGCACCGGGGAGCTGTTTTTT. Looking up the rest from reference TRBV7-2 and TRBJ2-2 gives the full variable domain: GAGVSQSPSNKVTEKGKDVELRCDPISGHTALYWYRQSLGQGLEFLIYFQGNSAPDKSGLPSDRFSAERTGGSVSTLTIQRTQQEDSAVYLCASSLQGGGTGELFFGEGSRLTVL.